This TCR beta chain originates from a study of prognosis after radiotherapy for stage I lung cancer. Overall study context: Medical inoperability applied to all of the non-small cell lung cancer patients.

This clonotype has ten or more counts. CDR1 GTSNPN and CDR2 SVGIG come from the germline V gene (reference sequence). Trimming pared 3 bases from V and 2 bases from J, leaving 10 bases between. This CDR3 contains 13 residues. All patients showed node-negative disease on CT and PET/CT and lacked prior chemotherapy, radiotherapy or other malignancies. Amplicons of TCR beta CDR3 were generated from genomic DNA by two-round multiplex PCR. Round-one PCR had primers specific to each TRBV and TRBJ gene. TCRdb redid the calling of the multiplex PCR reads with MiXCR, one entry per CDR3 protein. The table records approximately 25,000 distinct CDR3 sequences, roughly 50% of them present only once.

The TCR sequence derives from a donor aged 50 or older with non-small cell lung cancer. The source was PBMCs, collected before or after stereotactic body radiation therapy (not recorded which). V gene TRBV30 combines with J gene TRBJ1-2, with D hard to call. CDR3 in amino acids: CAWSLYSNYGYTF. The CDR3 DNA follows: TGTGCCTGGAGCCTTTACAGCAACTATGGCTACACCTTC.